One and the same sample provided the 14 T cell receptor beta chains below, sequenced in a study of beta chain features in type 1 diabetes. Reverse transcription of all isolated RNA meant that expressed TCRB transcripts were sequenced. Profiled with immunoSEQ multiplex PCR; TCRdb holds only in-frame clones, not every one. The sample has about 130,000 clones; 9.2% are singletons. The sample comprised central memory CD4+ T cells from blood. All receptors come from a man in his late teens or twenties in good health.

The table lists this clone with many counts. The chain has TRBV5-4 and TRBJ2-1, with D perhaps matching TRBD1 (6 bases). The V end was cut by 2 bases, the J end by 6 bases, with 15 bases between. The CDR3 runs 15 residues. The germline V gene encodes CDR1 SGHNT and CDR2 YYREEE (reference sequence). The CDR3 reads CASSFRQGSANEQFF. In DNA, the CDR3 is TGTGCCAGCAGCTTCCGGCAGGGGTCGGCCAATGAGCAGTTCTTC.

As DNA, the CDR3 is TGCGCCAGCAGCCTGGACAGTGCAACTAATGAAAAACTGTTTTTT. Translated, it gives CASSLDSATNEKLFF. The chain links TRBV5-1 to TRBJ1-4; TRBD1 might be the D (6 bases). The CDR3 extends over 15 amino acids. Deletions cut 4 bases from V and 0 bases from J, with 10 bases between. Germline lookup yields CDR1 SGHRS and CDR2 YFSETQ. Filled out from reference TRBV5-1 and TRBJ1-4, the complete variable domain reads KAGVTQTPRYLIKTRGQQVTLSCSPISGHRSVSWYQQTPGQGLQFLFEYFSETQRNKGNFPGRFSGRQFSNSRSEMNVSTLELGDSALYLCASSLDSATNEKLFFGSGTQLSVL.

This clone has only a few counts. The genes are TRBV7-2 and TRBJ2-3; 9 nucleotides line up with TRBD2. Germline CDR1 and CDR2: SGHTA and FQGNSA. The CDR3 length is 17 residues. Germline trimming cut 0 bases from V and 4 bases from J; bases unmatched to any gene: 8. Here the CDR3 reads CASSLAWSSGGADTQYF. For the CDR3, the DNA is TGTGCCAGCAGCTTAGCGTGGAGTAGCGGGGGCGCAGATACGCAGTATTTT.

The sample holds a few counts of this clone. The rearrangement links TRBV7-2 to TRBJ1-2, with D maybe TRBD1 (5 bases). V was shortened by 1 base and J by 2 bases, with 11 bases between the two germline ends. The length of the CDR3 is 15 residues. The V gene's germline CDR1 is SGHTA and CDR2 FQGNSA. CDR3 protein: CASSLEGRVNYGYTF. DNA for the CDR3: TGTGCCAGCAGCTTAGAGGGCAGGGTGAACTATGGCTACACCTTC. Combining the CDR3 with reference TRBV7-2 and TRBJ1-2 gives the whole variable domain GAGVSQSPSNKVTEKGKDVELRCDPISGHTALYWYRQSLGQGLEFLIYFQGNSAPDKSGLPSDRFSAERTGGSVSTLTIQRTQQEDSAVYLCASSLEGRVNYGYTFGSGTRLTVV.

This chain links TRBV5-4 with TRBJ1-2; 10 bases match TRBD1. The germline V gene has CDR1 SGHNT and CDR2 YYREEE (reference sequence). CDR3 length: 14 residues. With V trimmed by 0 bases and J by 7 bases, 3 bases remained unmatched. The CDR3 is CASSLGQGASGYTF. CDR3 sequence (DNA): TGTGCCAGCAGCTTGGGACAGGGGGCTAGTGGCTACACCTTC.

V is TRBV6-5 and J is TRBJ2-3; 7 bases line up with TRBD2. Germline V gene lookup returns CDR1 MNHEY and CDR2 SVGAGI. This CDR3 contains 14 residues. Trimming removed 9 bases from V and 1 base from J; junction bases left unmatched: 7. The chain's CDR3 is CASGFSGRTDTQYF. Written as DNA, the CDR3 is TGTGCCAGTGGATTTAGCGGGCGCACAGATACGCAGTATTTT.

This clone was seen a handful of times. The CDR3 coding sequence is TGTGCCAGTATTCCGGGACAGGGGGCTTATGGCTACACCTTC. Translating gives CASIPGQGAYGYTF. The gene calls are TRBV19 and TRBJ1-2, with 12 bases identical to TRBD1. This CDR3 has 14 amino acids. V lost 7 bases to trimming and J lost 5 bases; unmatched junction nucleotides: 5. Germline V gives CDR1 LNHDA, CDR2 SQIVND (reference sequence).

This clone appeared a few times. The chain couples TRBV19 to TRBJ2-6; unclear D gene. V lost 2 bases and J 6 bases, leaving 8 bases between the germline ends. The germline V gene has CDR1 LNHDA and CDR2 SQIVND (reference sequence). The CDR3 has 14 amino acids. As DNA, the CDR3 is TGTGCCAGTAGTATACGAACTTCGGCCAACGTCCTGACTTTC. Translation gives CASSIRTSANVLTF.

A few counts support this clone. This chain connects TRBV5-6 to TRBJ2-5, with TRBD1 matching 7 bases. V shed 4 bases, J shed 5 bases, and the junction held 5 bases outside the gene matches. The CDR3 sequence is 13 residues long. CDR1 and CDR2 (germline): SGHDT, YYEEEE. The CDR3 DNA follows: TGTGCCAGCAGCGGGGACAGCACGGAGACCCAGTACTTC. It encodes CASSGDSTETQYF.

This clone was observed a handful of times. This sequence joins TRBV5-1 and TRBJ2-7, with a possible D match to TRBD2 (6 bases). V was shortened by 5 bases and J by 6 bases, with 21 bases between the two germline ends. This CDR3 contains 15 residues. Germline values: CDR1 SGHRS, CDR2 YFSETQ. The chain's CDR3 is CASSYNAGPGGEQYF. CDR3 nucleotide sequence: TGCGCCAGCAGTTATAACGCCGGGCCCGGGGGCGAGCAGTACTTC. The full variable domain, completed using reference TRBV5-1 and TRBJ2-7, is KAGVTQTPRYLIKTRGQQVTLSCSPISGHRSVSWYQQTPGQGLQFLFEYFSETQRNKGNFPGRFSGRQFSNSRSEMNVSTLELGDSALYLCASSYNAGPGGEQYFGPGTRLTVT.

The chain employs TRBV21-1 and TRBJ2-6; the D segment call TRBD2 is taken from the table without a DNA check. TRBV21-1 is recorded as a pseudogene. The CDR3 is 20 residues long. In DNA, the CDR3 is TGTGCCAGCAGCAAAGCGAGGCCAGACGATCTTGGGTTTGGGGCCAACGTCCTGACTTTC. Its translation is CASSKARPDDLGFGANVLTF.

This clone appeared a few times. The chain links TRBV28 to TRBJ2-5; 7 positions match TRBD2. The CDR3 is 15 amino acids. The germline V gene has CDR1 MDHEN and CDR2 SYDVKM. The V segment lost 2 bases and the J segment 3 bases; nucleotides outside the gene matches: 6. CDR3 sequence reads: CASSLIHGGKETQYF. CDR3 nucleotides: TGTGCCAGCAGTTTAATCCACGGGGGGAAAGAGACCCAGTACTTC.

A remark on this clone: The sample has other DNA sequences that encode this CDR3 too. The genes are TRBV2 and TRBJ2-5, with 8 bases identical to TRBD2. This CDR3 has 12 amino acids. V gave up 6 bases and J gave up 4 bases; unmatched junction bases: 1. Germline CDR1 is SNHLY and CDR2 is FYNNEI. The CDR3 spells CASRSGGETQYF. In DNA form, the CDR3 reads TGTGCCAGCAGGAGCGGGGGAGAGACCCAGTACTTC.

The CDR3: CASSQGDRGGGEKLFF. Here the CDR3 DNA reads TGCGCCAGCAGCCAAGGTGACAGGGGTGGGGGTGAAAAACTGTTTTTT. V and J are TRBV4-1 and TRBJ1-4; 8 bases map to TRBD1. Losses at the gene ends were 1 base for V and 7 bases for J; bases not matched to a gene: 8. The germline V gene has CDR1 MGHRA and CDR2 YSYEKL. This CDR3 contains 16 residues.